A selection of T cell receptor beta chains follows, all from one sample in a study of cytomegalovirus exposure and HLA in healthy donors. Assay: immunoSEQ multiplex PCR; the TCRdb copy retains only in-frame clones and omits some. The repertoire holds 150,000 or so clones, with less than 90% as singletons. What was sequenced was PBMCs. These receptors were taken from a man in his fifties in good health and CMV-seropositive. CDR3s include the opening cysteine and the closing phenylalanine or tryptophan. Fields, in order: D gene, clone size, V gene, J gene, CDR3 protein, CDR3 DNA. D genes are given only for firm matches. The size entry is marked missing in some rows and otherwise reads once, few, many or a size class.

d_call: NA; clone_size: NA; v_call: TRBV19; j_call: TRBJ2-3; cdr3_aa: CASSSSLIVASTDTQYF; cdr3_nt: TGTGCCAGTAGTTCATCGCTAATCGTTGCTAGCACAGATACGCAGTATTTT
d_call: TRBD1; clone_size: NA; v_call: TRBV6-5; j_call: TRBJ1-3; cdr3_aa: CASTRGQATGNTIYF; cdr3_nt: TGTGCCAGCACCAGAGGACAGGCGACGGGAAACACCATATATTTT
d_call: NA; clone_size: NA; v_call: TRBV15; j_call: TRBJ2-3; cdr3_aa: CATSGGGELSDTQYF; cdr3_nt: TGTGCCACCAGCGGCGGCGGCGAACTTTCGGATACGCAGTATTTT
d_call: NA; clone_size: NA; v_call: TRBV10-3; j_call: TRBJ2-3; cdr3_aa: CAIRGAPTDTQYF; cdr3_nt: TGTGCCATCAGAGGGGCTCCCACAGATACGCAGTATTTT
d_call: NA; clone_size: NA; v_call: TRBV7-2; j_call: TRBJ2-5; cdr3_aa: CASSLGGVQETQYF; cdr3_nt: TGTGCCAGCAGCTTAGGGGGAGTCCAAGAGACCCAGTACTTC
d_call: NA; clone_size: NA; v_call: TRBV20-1; j_call: TRBJ2-5; cdr3_aa: CSAVDLPTQYF; cdr3_nt: TGCAGTGCTGTGGACTTGCCGACCCAGTACTTC
d_call: NA; clone_size: NA; v_call: TRBV18; j_call: TRBJ2-1; cdr3_aa: CASSPPVGQGNNEQFF; cdr3_nt: TGTGCCAGCTCACCACCGGTGGGGCAAGGAAACAATGAGCAGTTCTTC
d_call: TRBD1; clone_size: NA; v_call: TRBV6-5; j_call: TRBJ1-1; cdr3_aa: CASGRIQGAATEAFF; cdr3_nt: TGTGCCAGCGGACGTATACAGGGGGCGGCCACTGAAGCTTTCTTT
d_call: TRBD1; clone_size: NA; v_call: TRBV6-5; j_call: TRBJ1-4; cdr3_aa: CASRNDRGREKLFF; cdr3_nt: TGTGCCAGCAGAAACGACAGGGGGCGAGAAAAACTGTTTTTT
d_call: NA; clone_size: NA; v_call: TRBV11-2; j_call: TRBJ2-5; cdr3_aa: CASSLYGSRQQETQYF; cdr3_nt: TGTGCCAGCAGCTTATATGGGTCCCGACAGCAAGAGACCCAGTACTTC
d_call: NA; clone_size: NA; v_call: TRBV5-1; j_call: TRBJ2-2; cdr3_aa: CASRLGGPNTGELFF; cdr3_nt: TGCGCCAGCAGATTGGGGGGGCCGAACACCGGGGAGCTGTTTTTT
d_call: NA; clone_size: NA; v_call: TRBV9; j_call: TRBJ2-3; cdr3_aa: CASSVGQGKRYF; cdr3_nt: TGTGCCAGCAGCGTAGGGCAGGGGAAGAGGTATTTT
d_call: NA; clone_size: once; v_call: TRBV6-1; j_call: TRBJ2-5; cdr3_aa: CASSGDYWGQTQYF; cdr3_nt: TGTGCCAGCAGTGGAGACTATTGGGGGCAGACCCAGTACTTC
d_call: NA; clone_size: NA; v_call: TRBV5-6; j_call: TRBJ2-5; cdr3_aa: CASRAGSRGEETQYF; cdr3_nt: TGTGCCAGCAGGGCGGGGTCCAGGGGGGAGGAGACCCAGTACTTC
d_call: TRBD1; clone_size: NA; v_call: TRBV30; j_call: TRBJ2-7; cdr3_aa: CAWGQGEEEQYF; cdr3_nt: TGTGCCTGGGGACAGGGGGAGGAGGAGCAGTACTTC
d_call: TRBD1; clone_size: NA; v_call: TRBV7-3; j_call: TRBJ2-7; cdr3_aa: CASSKTGGGYEQYF; cdr3_nt: TGTGCCAGCAGCAAGACAGGGGGTGGGTACGAGCAGTACTTC
d_call: NA; clone_size: few; v_call: TRBV15; j_call: TRBJ2-1; cdr3_aa: CATSRDRGDSYNEQFF; cdr3_nt: TGTGCCACCAGCAGAGATCGCGGGGACTCCTACAATGAGCAGTTCTTC
d_call: NA; clone_size: NA; v_call: TRBV7-9; j_call: TRBJ2-2; cdr3_aa: CASKTLNTGELFF; cdr3_nt: TGTGCCAGCAAGACTTTAAACACCGGGGAGCTGTTTTTT
d_call: NA; clone_size: once; v_call: TRBV19; j_call: TRBJ1-1; cdr3_aa: CASTPSQVYTEAFF; cdr3_nt: TGTGCCAGTACGCCGTCCCAGGTTTACACTGAAGCTTTCTTT
d_call: TRBD2; clone_size: NA; v_call: TRBV2; j_call: TRBJ2-1; cdr3_aa: CASSAGLAGPLEQFF; cdr3_nt: TGTGCCAGCAGTGCGGGACTAGCGGGGCCCCTGGAGCAGTTCTTC
d_call: NA; clone_size: once; v_call: TRBV7-8; j_call: TRBJ2-3; cdr3_aa: CASSLPQGRNTDTQYF; cdr3_nt: TGTGCCAGCAGCTTACCACAGGGGAGGAACACAGATACGCAGTATTTT
d_call: TRBD2; clone_size: NA; v_call: TRBV5-1; j_call: TRBJ2-5; cdr3_aa: CASSLGRGTSGTQETQYF; cdr3_nt: TGCGCCAGCAGCTTGGGACGCGGGACTAGCGGGACCCAAGAGACCCAGTACTTC
d_call: TRBD2; clone_size: NA; v_call: TRBV10-1; j_call: TRBJ2-2; cdr3_aa: CASSGTSGSDGELFF; cdr3_nt: TGCGCCAGCAGTGGGACTAGCGGGAGCGACGGGGAGCTGTTTTTT
d_call: TRBD2; clone_size: NA; v_call: TRBV7-2; j_call: TRBJ2-1; cdr3_aa: CASSSTSGQYNEQFF; cdr3_nt: TGTGCCAGCAGCTCGACTAGCGGACAGTACAATGAGCAGTTCTTC
d_call: TRBD2; clone_size: NA; v_call: TRBV6-1; j_call: TRBJ2-7; cdr3_aa: CASSQRGGGEQYF; cdr3_nt: TGTGCCAGCAGCCAGCGGGGGGGCGGCGAGCAGTACTTC
d_call: NA; clone_size: NA; v_call: TRBV4-2; j_call: TRBJ1-4; cdr3_aa: CASSQDLSETNEKLFF; cdr3_nt: TGTGCCAGCAGCCAAGATCTCTCAGAAACCAATGAAAAACTGTTTTTT
d_call: NA; clone_size: NA; v_call: TRBV21-1; j_call: TRBJ2-7; cdr3_aa: CASSITGVGDEQYF; cdr3_nt: TGTGCCAGCAGCATCACAGGGGTTGGTGACGAGCAGTACTTC
d_call: TRBD2; clone_size: NA; v_call: TRBV7-9; j_call: TRBJ2-5; cdr3_aa: CASSSGLAGKTQYF; cdr3_nt: TGTGCCAGCAGCTCGGGACTAGCGGGGAAGACCCAGTACTTC